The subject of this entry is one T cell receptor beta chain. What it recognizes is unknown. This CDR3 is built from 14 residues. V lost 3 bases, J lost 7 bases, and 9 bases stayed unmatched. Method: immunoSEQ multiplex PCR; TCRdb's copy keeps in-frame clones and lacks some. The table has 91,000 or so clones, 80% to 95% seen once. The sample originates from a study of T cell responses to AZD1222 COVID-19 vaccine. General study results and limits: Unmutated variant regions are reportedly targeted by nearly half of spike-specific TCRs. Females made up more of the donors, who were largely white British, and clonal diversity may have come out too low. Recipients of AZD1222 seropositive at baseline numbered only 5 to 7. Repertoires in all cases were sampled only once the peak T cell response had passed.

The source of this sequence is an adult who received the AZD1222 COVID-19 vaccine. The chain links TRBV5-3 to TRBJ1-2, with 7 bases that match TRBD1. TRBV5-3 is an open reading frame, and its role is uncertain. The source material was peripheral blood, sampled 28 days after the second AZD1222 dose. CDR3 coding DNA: TGTGCCAGAAGCTCTTCAACAGGGGCTTGTGGCTACACCTTC. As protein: CARSSSTGACGYTF.